The 6 T cell receptor beta chains reported below all come from one sample, sequenced in a study of T cells after yellow fever vaccination. TCRdb reprocessed the 5' RACE reads via MiXCR and lists one record per CDR3 protein. The sample shows about 340,000 distinct CDR3 sequences, approximately 12% of them seen only once. The specimen comprised CD4+ T cells sorted from PBMCs, sampled 15 days after the yellow fever booster vaccination. The receptors come from a man aged 18 to 29 who received the YFV17D yellow fever vaccine.

V usage is TRBV5-1 and J usage is TRBJ1-1; possibly TRBD1 for D (5 bases). Germline-derived CDR1 and CDR2 are SGHRS and YFSETQ. Trimming removed 4 bases at V and 11 bases at J, with 15 bases between. This CDR3 contains 12 residues. The CDR3: CASSPQEGTAFF. The CDR3 DNA reads TGCGCCAGCAGCCCCCAAGAGGGGACTGCTTTCTTT.

The chain uses TRBV7-2 and TRBJ2-5, with unresolved D. The germline V and J ends were trimmed by 7 bases and 2 bases, with 14 bases remaining between them. Germline CDR1 reads SGHTA; CDR2 reads FQGNSA. The CDR3 has 14 amino acids. The CDR3, as DNA: TGTGCCAGCACCTCGCAGTCTGGGCAAGAGACCCAGTACTTC. Translated, it gives CASTSQSGQETQYF.

This sequence joins TRBV20-1 and TRBJ1-5; D may be TRBD1 (6 bases). Looked up from germline, CDR1 is DFQATT and CDR2 is SNEGSKA (reference sequence). This CDR3 contains 12 residues. V was pared by 7 bases and J by 3 bases, with 10 bases between. The CDR3 DNA is TGCAGTGGAGGACAGAACAATCAGCCCCAGCATTTT. This codes for CSGGQNNQPQHF.

V and J are TRBV12-3 or TRBV12-4 and TRBJ1-2; 11 bases are shared with TRBD1. Losses at the gene ends were 3 bases for V and 8 bases for J; bases not matched to a gene: 8. This CDR3 has 15 residues. This CDR3 is CASSFSGQGVLGYTF. DNA for the CDR3: TGTGCCAGCAGTTTTTCGGGACAGGGGGTACTAGGCTACACCTTC.

In this sample, this clonotype turned up a few times. The chain is built from TRBV7-3 and TRBJ1-2, with 8 nucleotides matching TRBD1. V lost 6 bases and J lost 6; bases outside the gene matches: 9. Germline assignment: CDR1 SGHTA and CDR2 FQGTGA. The CDR3 sequence is 14 residues long. CDR3 DNA sequence: TGTGCCAGCAGTACGGACAGGGACAGTAATGGCTACACCTTC. It yields the protein CASSTDRDSNGYTF.

V is TRBV2 and J is TRBJ1-4; D is uncertain. Deletions cut 3 bases from V and 7 bases from J, with 15 bases between. From germline, CDR1 is SNHLY and CDR2 FYNNEI. CDR3 length: 15 residues. CDR3 DNA: TGTGCCAGCAGTGAGTTGGCGTACCCTGGTGAAAAACTGTTTTTT. As protein: CASSELAYPGEKLFF.